The rows below give T cell receptor beta chains drawn from one sample of a study of blood T cell repertoires in COVID-19. Profiling relied on immunoSEQ multiplex PCR, and the TCRdb table lists in-frame clones only, not all of them. The sample includes around 180,000 clones, 80% to 85% of them seen just once. Material for sequencing was peripheral blood. These receptors were obtained from a woman aged 25-40 years with acute or convalescent COVID-19. CDR3s leave out the opening cysteine and the closing phenylalanine or tryptophan.

j_call: TRBJ1-2
v_call: TRBV6-5
cdr3_aa: ASSSDIRYGYT

j_call: TRBJ1-5
v_call: TRBV19
cdr3_aa: ASSILQGVRQPQH

j_call: TRBJ2-1
v_call: TRBV7-9
cdr3_aa: ASSLVRLAGGPRNEQF

j_call: TRBJ1-4
v_call: TRBV7-8
cdr3_aa: ASSPIVEKLF

j_call: TRBJ1-2
v_call: TRBV7-9
cdr3_aa: ASSLANGAGGYT

j_call: TRBJ1-2
v_call: TRBV7-2
cdr3_aa: ASSDRSYGYT

j_call: TRBJ1-2
v_call: TRBV4-1
cdr3_aa: ASSQPGQGAGYT

j_call: TRBJ1-4
v_call: TRBV11-2
cdr3_aa: ASSPGRGYGEKLF

j_call: TRBJ2-1
v_call: TRBV9
cdr3_aa: ASSIWGQGINEQF

j_call: TRBJ1-4
v_call: TRBV7-2
cdr3_aa: ASRRQQGARLNEKLF

j_call: TRBJ2-7
v_call: TRBV6-1
cdr3_aa: ASSEAWGVREQY

j_call: TRBJ2-7
v_call: TRBV7-9
cdr3_aa: ASSHGLAGYEQY

j_call: TRBJ1-1
v_call: TRBV7-9
cdr3_aa: ASSFGAGTGGKAF

j_call: TRBJ1-4
v_call: TRBV28
cdr3_aa: ASSPPLTISTNEKLF

j_call: TRBJ1-1
v_call: TRBV30
cdr3_aa: AWTRGVEGTEAF

j_call: TRBJ1-3
v_call: TRBV29-1
cdr3_aa: SVKAGSGNTIY

j_call: TRBJ1-6
v_call: TRBV27
cdr3_aa: ASSPLNRRGNSPLH

j_call: TRBJ2-7
v_call: TRBV19
cdr3_aa: ASNPQGAGEQY

j_call: TRBJ2-7
v_call: TRBV11-2
cdr3_aa: ASSLGPGGAYEQY